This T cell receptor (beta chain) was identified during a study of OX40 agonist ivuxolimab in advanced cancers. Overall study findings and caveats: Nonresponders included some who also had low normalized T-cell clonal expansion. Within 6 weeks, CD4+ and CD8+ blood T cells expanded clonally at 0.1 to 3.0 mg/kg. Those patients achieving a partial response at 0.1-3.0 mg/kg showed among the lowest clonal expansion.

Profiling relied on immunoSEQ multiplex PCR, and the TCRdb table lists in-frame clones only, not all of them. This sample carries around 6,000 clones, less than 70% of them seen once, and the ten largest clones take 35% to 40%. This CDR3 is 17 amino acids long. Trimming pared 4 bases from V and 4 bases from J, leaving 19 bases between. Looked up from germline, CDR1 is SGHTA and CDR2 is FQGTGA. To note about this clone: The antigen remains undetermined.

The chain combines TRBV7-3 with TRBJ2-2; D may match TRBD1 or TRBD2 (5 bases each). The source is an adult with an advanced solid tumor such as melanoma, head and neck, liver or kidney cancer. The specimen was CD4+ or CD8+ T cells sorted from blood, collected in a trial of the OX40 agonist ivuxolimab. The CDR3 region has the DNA TGTGCCAGCAGCTATTCTATTGGGGGAGTAACCACCGGGGAGCTGTTTTTT. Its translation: CASSYSIGGVTTGELFF.